The entry below gives a single T cell receptor (beta chain) sequence along with its context. Authors' analysis steps: Amplification with reference gene primers provided the estimates of nucleated cell counts. The repertoire was sequenced with immunoSEQ multiplex PCR; TCRdb's copy has only in-frame clones and lacks some. The DNA was the basis for D and trimming; V, J and clone size are from that table. The sample consists of approximately 100,000 clones, 80% of them appearing once. These data belong to a study of blood T cell repertoires in COVID-19. Study in general: Nucleic acid was either cDNA or gDNA, and it came from T cells, B-cell-depleted T cells, or PBMCs.

Looked up from germline, CDR1 is SGHDN and CDR2 is FVKESK. Trimming shortened V by 2 bases and J by 1 base, and 15 bases separated the two germline ends. The CDR3 loop spans 16 amino acids. Sample: peripheral blood. The V gene is TRBV14, the J gene TRBJ2-7; D is unresolved. This receptor was identified in a human donor in a cohort sampled during active or convalescent COVID-19. The CDR3 DNA sequence: TGTGCCAGCAGCCAACGATCCATTCAGAGGTCCTACGAGCAGTACTTC. This sequence encodes CASSQRSIQRSYEQYF.